Each of the 10 T cell receptor beta chains below was sequenced from the same sample in a study of shared clonotypes between healthy human individuals. The assay was immunoSEQ multiplex PCR, and TCRdb's table has in-frame clones only and misses some. The data hold 110,000 or so clones, with 55% to 80% observed a single time. Sample: memory CD8+ T cells sorted from blood. Subset of the sample: CD45RO+ cells pooled with CCR7-negative TemRA cells. Receptor source: a woman aged 25 to 39 in good health.

The rearrangement links TRBV27 to TRBJ2-5, with a tentative D call TRBD1 (6 bases). The CDR3 is 13 residues long. V was pared by 4 bases and J by 5 bases, with 11 bases between. Germline loops: CDR1 MNHEY, CDR2 SMNVEV (reference sequence). This CDR3 reads CASSSQGWETQYF. In nucleotides, the CDR3 is TGTGCCAGCAGTTCCCAGGGGTGGGAGACCCAGTACTTC.

J is TRBJ2-5 and V is TRBV10-3, with D unresolved. CDR1 and CDR2 from the germline V gene are ENHRY and SYGVKD. Trimming took 0 bases from V and 1 from J, leaving 0 bases between them. This CDR3 is built from 12 residues. The CDR3 region is CAISESQETQYF. CDR3 sequence (DNA): TGTGCCATCAGTGAGTCCCAAGAGACCCAGTACTTC.

This clone was detected once. The chain links TRBV5-1 to TRBJ2-1; D gene uncertain. CDR1 SGHRS and CDR2 YFSETQ come from the germline V gene. Trimming took off 3 bases at V and 9 bases at J, with 10 bases between the two ends. This CDR3 is built from 12 residues. The CDR3 nucleotides are TGCGCCAGCAGCTACCACGTCGGTGAGCAGTTCTTC. Residues: CASSYHVGEQFF.

Regarding this clone: A clone one base away is much larger, so this may be a read error. Within the sample, other DNA sequences also encode this same CDR3. The chain recombines TRBV6-6 with TRBJ2-1, with 11 bases matching TRBD2. Trimming cost V 8 bases and J 4 bases; bases outside gene matches: 1. CDR1 and CDR2 from the germline V gene are MNHNY and SVGAGI (reference sequence). This CDR3 region has 13 residues. The DNA for the CDR3 is TGTGCCAGCGGGACTAGCGGATACAATGAGCAGTTCTTC. This encodes CASGTSGYNEQFF.

This clone was counted between two and nine times. CDR3 coding DNA: TGTGCCAGCAGTTTAACCGGGGGGGACCACGAGCAGTACTTC. The encoded protein is CASSLTGGDHEQYF. This chain connects TRBV28 to TRBJ2-7, with 8 bases that match TRBD2. The CDR3 loop spans 14 amino acids. From germline, CDR1 is MDHEN and CDR2 SYDVKM. V dropped 2 bases and J dropped 5; count of bases not matched to a gene: 5.

There are a few counts of this clone. The chain links TRBV28 to TRBJ2-7, with TRBD2 matching 10 bases. The CDR3 consists of 15 residues. The germline CDR1 and CDR2 sequences are MDHEN and SYDVKM. V lost 4 bases and J lost 6; bases outside the gene matches: 9. CDR3 sequence (DNA): TGTGCCAGCAGTTCCTCTCTAGCGGGAGTGCGCGAGCAGTACTTC. It is translated as CASSSSLAGVREQYF.

The V and J genes are TRBV18 and TRBJ2-7, with D unresolved. Germline assignment: CDR1 KGHSH and CDR2 LQKENI. The V and J ends lost 4 bases and 4 bases respectively, with 11 bases between them. The CDR3 runs to 13 residues. The CDR3: CASSQYIWYEQYF. CDR3 DNA sequence: TGTGCCAGCTCACAATACATATGGTACGAGCAGTACTTC.

In this sample, this clone turned up a few times. The chain joins TRBV7-8 to TRBJ2-2; the match to TRBD2 covers 8 bases. Germline assignment: CDR1 SGHVS and CDR2 FQNEAQ. The CDR3 has 16 amino acids. J lost 7 bases, V lost 1 base, and 8 bases had no gene match. The CDR3 sequence is CASSLVAGRSHGELFF. Here the CDR3 DNA reads TGTGCCAGCAGCTTAGTAGCGGGAAGGAGTCACGGGGAGCTGTTTTTT.

This clone was observed a few times. In DNA form, the CDR3 reads TGTGCCAGCAGCTTAGGGATTTACAATGAGCAGTTCTTC. This gives the protein CASSLGIYNEQFF. V and J are TRBV7-6 and TRBJ2-1, with D uncertain. Germline CDR1 SGHVS, CDR2 FNYEAQ. The CDR3 consists of 13 residues. Trimming stripped 1 base from V and 4 bases from J, with 5 bases between.

This chain links TRBV27 with TRBJ2-3; 7 bases agree with TRBD2. The CDR3 length is 14 residues. V was clipped by 2 bases and J by 2 bases; unmatched bases: 1. CDR1 is MNHEY, CDR2 SMNVEV, per germline (reference sequence). In DNA, the CDR3 is TGTGCCAGCAGTTTACAGCGGGACACAGATACGCAGTATTTT. Translating it yields CASSLQRDTDTQYF.